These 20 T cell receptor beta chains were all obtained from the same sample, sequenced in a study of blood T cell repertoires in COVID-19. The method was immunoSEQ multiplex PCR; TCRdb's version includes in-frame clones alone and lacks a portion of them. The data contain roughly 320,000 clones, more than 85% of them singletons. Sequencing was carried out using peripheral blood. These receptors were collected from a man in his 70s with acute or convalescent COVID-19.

CDR3 region: CASSETGSRRYTF. CDR3 coding DNA: TGTGCCAGCAGTGAGACAGGGAGTCGCCGCTACACCTTC. V and J are TRBV2 and TRBJ1-2, with TRBD1 identical over 7 bases. Germline V gene lookup returns CDR1 SNHLY and CDR2 FYNNEI. V lost 3 bases and J lost 9; bases outside the gene matches: 7. The CDR3 loop spans 13 amino acids. The full variable domain, completed using reference TRBV2 and TRBJ1-2, is EPEVTQTPSHQVTQMGQEVILRCVPISNHLYFYWYRQILGQKVEFLVSFYNNEISEKSEIFDDQFSVERPDGSNFTLKIRSTKLEDSAMYFCASSETGSRRYTFGSGTRLTVV.

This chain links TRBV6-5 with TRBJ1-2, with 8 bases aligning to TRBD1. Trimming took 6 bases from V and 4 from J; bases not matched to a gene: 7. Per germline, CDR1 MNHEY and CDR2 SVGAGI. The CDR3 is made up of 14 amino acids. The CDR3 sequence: CASSPGQGPYGYTF. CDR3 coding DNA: TGTGCCAGCAGCCCCGGACAGGGACCCTATGGCTACACCTTC.

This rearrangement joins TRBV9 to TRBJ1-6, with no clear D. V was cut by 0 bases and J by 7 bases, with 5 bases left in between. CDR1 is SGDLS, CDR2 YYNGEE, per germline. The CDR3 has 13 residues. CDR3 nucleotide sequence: TGTGCCAGCAGCGTAGATAAAAATTCACCCCTCCACTTT. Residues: CASSVDKNSPLHF.

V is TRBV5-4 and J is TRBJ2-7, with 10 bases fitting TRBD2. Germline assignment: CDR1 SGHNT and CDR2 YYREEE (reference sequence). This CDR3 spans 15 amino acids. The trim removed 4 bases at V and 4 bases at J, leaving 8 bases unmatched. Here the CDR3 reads CASSPLAGVIYEQYF. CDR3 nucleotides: TGTGCCAGCAGCCCCCTAGCGGGAGTAATTTACGAGCAGTACTTC.

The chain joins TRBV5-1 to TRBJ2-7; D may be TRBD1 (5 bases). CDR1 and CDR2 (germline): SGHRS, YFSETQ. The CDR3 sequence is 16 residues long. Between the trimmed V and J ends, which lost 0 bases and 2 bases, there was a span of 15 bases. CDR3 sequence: CASSLVSGRLAYEQYF. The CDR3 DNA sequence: TGCGCCAGCAGCTTGGTATCAGGGCGCCTCGCCTACGAGCAGTACTTC.

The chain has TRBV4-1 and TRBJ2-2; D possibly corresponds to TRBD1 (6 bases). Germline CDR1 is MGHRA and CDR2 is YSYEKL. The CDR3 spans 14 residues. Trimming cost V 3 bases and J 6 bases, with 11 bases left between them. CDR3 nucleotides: TGCGCCAGCAGCCAGGGTACAGGGTCCGGGGAGCTGTTTTTT. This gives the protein CASSQGTGSGELFF.

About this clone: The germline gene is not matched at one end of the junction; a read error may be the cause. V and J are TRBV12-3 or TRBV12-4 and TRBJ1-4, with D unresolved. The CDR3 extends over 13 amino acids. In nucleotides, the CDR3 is TGTGCCAGCAGTTTGTGGGCCAAGGAAAACCTGTTTTTT. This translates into CASSLWAKENLFF.

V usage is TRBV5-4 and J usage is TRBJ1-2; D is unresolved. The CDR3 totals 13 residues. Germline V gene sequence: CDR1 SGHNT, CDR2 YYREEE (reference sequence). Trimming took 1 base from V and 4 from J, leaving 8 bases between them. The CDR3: CASSLREIYGYTF. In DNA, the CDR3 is TGTGCCAGCAGCTTGAGGGAGATCTATGGCTACACCTTC.

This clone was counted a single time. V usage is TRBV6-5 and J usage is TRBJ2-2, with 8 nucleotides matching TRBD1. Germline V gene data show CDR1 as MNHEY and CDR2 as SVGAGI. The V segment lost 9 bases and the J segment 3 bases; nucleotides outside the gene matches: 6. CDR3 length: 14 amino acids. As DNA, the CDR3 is TGTGCCAGTTCAGGGGGCGCGGACACCGGGGAGCTGTTTTTT. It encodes CASSGGADTGELFF.

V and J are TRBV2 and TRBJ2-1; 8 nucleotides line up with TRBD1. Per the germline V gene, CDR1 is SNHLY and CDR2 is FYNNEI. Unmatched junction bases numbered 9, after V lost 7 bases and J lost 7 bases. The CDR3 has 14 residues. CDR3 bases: TGTGCCAGCACGTGGGCAGGGGGCCTTAATGAGCAGTTCTTC. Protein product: CASTWAGGLNEQFF.

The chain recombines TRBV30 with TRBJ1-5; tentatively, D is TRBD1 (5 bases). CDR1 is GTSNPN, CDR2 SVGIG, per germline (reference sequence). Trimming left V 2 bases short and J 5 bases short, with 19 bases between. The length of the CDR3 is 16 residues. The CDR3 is CAWSSSIHGGDQPQHF. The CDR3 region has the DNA TGTGCCTGGAGTTCTTCCATTCACGGAGGGGATCAGCCCCAGCATTTT.

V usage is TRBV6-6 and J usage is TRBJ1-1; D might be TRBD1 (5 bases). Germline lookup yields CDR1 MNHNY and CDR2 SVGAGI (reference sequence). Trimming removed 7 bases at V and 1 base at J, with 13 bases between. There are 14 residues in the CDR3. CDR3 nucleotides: TGTGCCAGCACCCTTCTGACAGCGAACACTGAAGCTTTCTTT. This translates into CASTLLTANTEAFF.

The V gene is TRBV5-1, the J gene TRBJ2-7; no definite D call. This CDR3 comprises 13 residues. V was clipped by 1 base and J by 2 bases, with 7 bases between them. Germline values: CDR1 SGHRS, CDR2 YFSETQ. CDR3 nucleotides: TGCGCCAGCAGCTTGTTTGCGGCCTACGAGCAGTACTTC. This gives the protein CASSLFAAYEQYF.

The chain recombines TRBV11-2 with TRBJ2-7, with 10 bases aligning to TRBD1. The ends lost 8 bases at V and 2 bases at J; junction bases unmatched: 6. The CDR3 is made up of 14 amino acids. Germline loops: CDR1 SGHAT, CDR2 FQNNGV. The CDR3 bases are TGTGCCAGCTCGCTCGGGACAGGGGCCTACGAGCAGTACTTC. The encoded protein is CASSLGTGAYEQYF.

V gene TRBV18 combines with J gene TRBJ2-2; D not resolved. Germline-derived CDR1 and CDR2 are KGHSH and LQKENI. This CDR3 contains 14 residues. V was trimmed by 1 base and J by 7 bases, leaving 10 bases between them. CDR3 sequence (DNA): TGTGCCAGCTCACCACTTCGGGTTGGCGGGGAGCTGTTTTTT. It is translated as CASSPLRVGGELFF.

CDR3 sequence (DNA): TGTGCCAGCCGATACGACTTGGCAGGGGGGTATGGCTACACCTTC. This encodes CASRYDLAGGYGYTF. V is TRBV6-5 and J is TRBJ1-2, with 7 positions matching TRBD1. The V segment lost 8 bases and the J segment 5 bases; nucleotides outside the gene matches: 14. CDR3 length: 15 residues. Germline assignment: CDR1 MNHEY and CDR2 SVGAGI.

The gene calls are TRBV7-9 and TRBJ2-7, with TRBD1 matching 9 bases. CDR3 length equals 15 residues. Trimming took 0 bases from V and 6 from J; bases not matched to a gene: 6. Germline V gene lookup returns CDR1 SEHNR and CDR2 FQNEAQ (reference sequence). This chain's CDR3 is CASSLAQGALGEQYF. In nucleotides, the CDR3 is TGTGCCAGCAGCTTAGCACAGGGGGCGCTTGGCGAGCAGTACTTC.

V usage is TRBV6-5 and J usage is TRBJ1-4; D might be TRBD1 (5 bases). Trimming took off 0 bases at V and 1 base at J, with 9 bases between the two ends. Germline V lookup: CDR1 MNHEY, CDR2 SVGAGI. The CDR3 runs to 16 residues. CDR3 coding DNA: TGTGCCAGCAGTTACTCGGTGGGGGGAACTAATGAAAAACTGTTTTTT. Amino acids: CASSYSVGGTNEKLFF.

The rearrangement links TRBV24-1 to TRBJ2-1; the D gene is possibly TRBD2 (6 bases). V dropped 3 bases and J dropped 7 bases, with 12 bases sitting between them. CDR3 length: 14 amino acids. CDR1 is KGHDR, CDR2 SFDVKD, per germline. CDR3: CATSDPGTLNEQFF. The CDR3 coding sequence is TGTGCCACCAGTGATCCCGGGACTTTAAATGAGCAGTTCTTC.

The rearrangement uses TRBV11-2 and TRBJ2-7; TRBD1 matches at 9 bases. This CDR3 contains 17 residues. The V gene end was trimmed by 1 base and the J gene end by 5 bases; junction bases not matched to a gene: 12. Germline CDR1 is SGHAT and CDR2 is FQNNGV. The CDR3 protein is CASSLGRRGTGRHEQYF. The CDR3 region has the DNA TGTGCCAGCAGCTTAGGCCGACGGGGGACAGGGCGGCACGAGCAGTACTTC.